This T cell receptor (beta chain) emerged from a study of T cell responses to AZD1222 COVID-19 vaccine. The CDR3 spans 15 residues. V dropped 5 bases and J dropped 7 bases, with 17 bases sitting between them. Germline lookup yields CDR1 SGHTA and CDR2 FQGNSA. Assay used: immunoSEQ multiplex PCR; TCRdb lists only in-frame clones, some missing. This sample has some 120,000 clones, with around 80% found just once. Second-dose intervals of approximately 4 or approximately 12 weeks were pooled. The rearrangement uses TRBV7-2 and TRBJ2-2; no clear D gene. The source material was peripheral blood, sampled 28 days after the second AZD1222 dose. This sequence originates from an adult who received the AZD1222 COVID-19 vaccine. CDR3 in amino acids: CASSLDSRKGGELFF. The CDR3 DNA sequence: TGTGCCAGCAGCCTAGATTCCAGAAAGGGCGGGGAGCTGTTTTTT.